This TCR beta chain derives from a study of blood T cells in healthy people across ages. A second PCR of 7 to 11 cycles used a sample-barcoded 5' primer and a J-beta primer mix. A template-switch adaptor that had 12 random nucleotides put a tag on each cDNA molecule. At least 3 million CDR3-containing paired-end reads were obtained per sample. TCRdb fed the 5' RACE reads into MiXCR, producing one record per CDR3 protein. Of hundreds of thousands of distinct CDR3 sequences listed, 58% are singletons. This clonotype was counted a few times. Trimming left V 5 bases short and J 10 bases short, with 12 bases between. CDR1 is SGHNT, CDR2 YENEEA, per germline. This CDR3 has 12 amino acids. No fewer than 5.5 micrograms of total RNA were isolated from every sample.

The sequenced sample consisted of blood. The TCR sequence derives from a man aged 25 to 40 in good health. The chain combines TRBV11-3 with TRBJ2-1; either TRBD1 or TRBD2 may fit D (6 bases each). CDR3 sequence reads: CASSIRGREQFF. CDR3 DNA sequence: TGTGCCAGCAGCATAAGGGGGAGGGAGCAGTTCTTC.